The rows below give T cell receptor beta chains drawn from one sample of a study of response to subunit inactivated influenza vaccine. MiXCR was run by TCRdb on the RT-PCR reads, yielding one entry per CDR3 protein. This sample has around 760,000 distinct CDR3 sequences, with roughly 14% found just once. The source was PBMCs from blood, collected 14 to 15 days before vaccination. The source is a man over 45 who received an inactivated influenza vaccine. CDR3s include the opening cysteine and the closing phenylalanine or tryptophan. Each record gives: clone size, D gene, J gene, V gene, CDR3 DNA, CDR3 protein. The D gene is left open where the match is weak. For some rows the clone size is stated as once, few or many, or as a class when expanded; others skip it.

- | - | TRBJ2-1 | TRBV6-1 | TGTGCCAGCAGCCCGCTGCTGACAGTTGGCAGTCGGTCGGTGGATGAGCAGTTCTTC | CASSPLLTVGSRSVDEQFF
- | - | TRBJ2-7 | TRBV4-3 | TGCGCCAGCAGCCGCACCGGGACACCCTACGAGCAGTACTTC | CASSRTGTPYEQYF
- | TRBD1 | TRBJ2-2 | TRBV15 | TGTGCCACCAGCAGAGGCCACTGGACAGGCCACACCGGGGAGCTGTTTTTT | CATSRGHWTGHTGELFF
- | - | TRBJ2-1 | TRBV9 | TGTGCCAGCAGCGTAGGTGCAAGCTCCTACAATGAGCAGTTCTTC | CASSVGASSYNEQFF
few | - | TRBJ2-1 | TRBV7-9 | TGTGCCAGCAGCCACCGGGACAACTTTCGCAATGAGCAGTTCTTC | CASSHRDNFRNEQFF
many | TRBD2 | TRBJ2-3 | TRBV20-1 | TGCAGTGCCGTAGCGGGAGGGCACTCTACGCAGTATTTT | CSAVAGGHSTQYF
few | - | TRBJ2-7 | TRBV7-2 | TGTGCCAGCAGCCCCAGGCCGGACGAGCAGTACTTC | CASSPRPDEQYF
few | - | TRBJ1-1 | TRBV18 | TGTGCCAGCTCAACGACGGGGGCGTACACTGAAGCTTTCTTT | CASSTTGAYTEAFF
many | - | TRBJ2-2 | TRBV6-1 | TGTGCCAGCTCGAGAAACACCGGGGAGCTGTTTTTT | CASSRNTGELFF
- | TRBD2 | TRBJ2-1 | TRBV12-3/TRBV12-4 | TGTGCCAGCACCCGACTAGCGGGAATGAGTAATGAGCAGCTCTTC | CASTRLAGMSNEQLF
- | - | TRBJ2-5 | TRBV29-1 | TGCAGCGTGCGAGGAGGAGAAGAGACCCAGTACTTC | CSVRGGEETQYF
- | - | TRBJ1-2 | TRBV10-3 | TGTGCCGCGAGACCTCGGCAGGGCCATGGCTACACCTTC | CAARPRQGHGYTF
few | - | TRBJ1-1 | TRBV4-3 | TGCGCCAGCAGCCAAGGGTCCCAGGGGAACACTGAAGCTTTCTTT | CASSQGSQGNTEAFF
few | - | TRBJ2-1 | TRBV7-9 | TGTGCCAGCAGCCAAGGCGGGGCAAGGGGTGAGCAGTTCTTC | CASSQGGARGEQFF
few | - | TRBJ1-4 | TRBV5-6 | TGTGCCAGCAGCTTGAGCAGGTCTAATGAAAAACTGTTTTTT | CASSLSRSNEKLFF
few | TRBD1 | TRBJ2-7 | TRBV11-3 | TGTGCCAGCAGCCACGGACAGGCCTACGAGCAGTACTTC | CASSHGQAYEQYF
few | - | TRBJ2-1 | TRBV5-1 | TGCGCCAGCAGCTTGGCCGGCTGGAACAATGAGCAGTTCTTC | CASSLAGWNNEQFF
few | TRBD2 | TRBJ2-1 | TRBV15 | TGTGCCACCAGCAGGTCATGGACTAGCGGGGGGGCGGGGAATGAGCAGTTCTTC | CATSRSWTSGGAGNEQFF
many | - | TRBJ2-2 | TRBV28 | TGTGCCAGCCATACAGGCCTTCTACCCACCGGGGAGCTGTTTTTT | CASHTGLLPTGELFF
- | TRBD2 | TRBJ2-6 | TRBV20-1 | TGCAGTGCTAGAGTAGCGGGAGCTGGGGCCAACGTCCTGACTTTC | CSARVAGAGANVLTF
- | - | TRBJ2-7 | TRBV18 | TGTGCCAGCTCACCAGGTTCCCTAGAGCAGTACTTC | CASSPGSLEQYF
few | TRBD2 | TRBJ2-1 | TRBV7-8 | TGTGCCAGCACCTTAGCGGGAAGTTTTTACAATGAGCAGTTCTTC | CASTLAGSFYNEQFF
few | TRBD2 | TRBJ2-7 | TRBV6-5 | TGTGCCAGCTCGGGGGGGGGGAAGCAGTACTTC | CASSGGGKQYF
few | - | TRBJ2-5 | TRBV5-1 | TGCGCCAGCAGCTACTCAGGGAGAGGCCACCAAGAGACCCAGTACTTC | CASSYSGRGHQETQYF
few | TRBD1 | TRBJ2-5 | TRBV5-1 | TGCGCCAGCAGCTCGGGAGACAGGGGGCGCGGGGAGACCCAGTACTTC | CASSSGDRGRGETQYF
- | - | TRBJ2-4 | TRBV2 | TGTGCCAGCAGCCCGGGGCCACTTAAAAACATTCAGTACTTC | CASSPGPLKNIQYF
- | TRBD2 | TRBJ2-1 | TRBV12-3/TRBV12-4 | TGTGCCAGCAGTTATGGGACTATTAATTTACTGCAGTTCTTC | CASSYGTINLLQFF
- | TRBD2 | TRBJ2-7 | TRBV20-1 | TGCAGTGCTAGGGATAGCGGGGGCCTCTCCTACGAGCAGTACTTC | CSARDSGGLSYEQYF
- | TRBD1 | TRBJ2-5 | TRBV7-6 | TGTGCCAGCACCTCGGGGCTAGGGGGCCGGGGAGAGACCCAGTACTTC | CASTSGLGGRGETQYF
- | - | TRBJ2-7 | TRBV5-6 | TGTGCCAGCAGCGGACCGATGGAAGGCTCCTACGAGCAGTACTTC | CASSGPMEGSYEQYF
- | TRBD1 | TRBJ2-1 | TRBV20-1 | TGCAGTGCTAGACCGGGACAGGGGCATGAGCAGTTCTTC | CSARPGQGHEQFF
- | - | TRBJ2-2 | TRBV7-2 | TGTGCCAGCAGCTTAGCGCCTAATCCGAACACCGGGGAGCTGTTTTTT | CASSLAPNPNTGELFF
few | - | TRBJ2-7 | TRBV6-2/TRBV6-3 | TGTGCCAGCAGCTGGCGTCGATCAGGGGCAGACTACGAGCAGTACTTC | CASSWRRSGADYEQYF
many | - | TRBJ2-1 | TRBV12-3/TRBV12-4 | TGTGCCAGCAGTTTAACAGGGTGGAATGAGCAGTTCTTC | CASSLTGWNEQFF
- | TRBD2 | TRBJ2-2 | TRBV6-2/TRBV6-3 | TGTGCCAGCAGTAAGACCGGGACTAGAGCAGTCGGGGAGCTGTTTTTT | CASSKTGTRAVGELFF
- | - | TRBJ2-3 | TRBV20-1 | TGCAGTGGGAAGGGGGGGCAGACAGATACGCAGTATTTT | CSGKGGQTDTQYF
many | - | TRBJ2-7 | TRBV14 | TGTGCCAGCAGCCAAGGGCTAGAGTACGAGCAGTACTTC | CASSQGLEYEQYF
few | - | TRBJ2-1 | TRBV6-2/TRBV6-3 | TGTGCCAGCAGTCTAGCGACCCCGGGGAATGAGCAGTTCTTC | CASSLATPGNEQFF
few | - | TRBJ1-6 | TRBV3-1 | TGTGCCAGCAGCCAAGTACAGGGTACCTATAATTCACCCCTCCACTTT | CASSQVQGTYNSPLHF
many | TRBD1 | TRBJ2-7 | TRBV6-2/TRBV6-3 | TGTGCCACATCTCTCGACAGGGGTCTCTACGAGCAGTACTTC | CATSLDRGLYEQYF
- | TRBD1 | TRBJ1-6 | TRBV11-1 | TGTGCCAGCAGCAGATACGGGACAGCCCTTATTAGCTCCTATAATTCACCCCTCCACTTT | CASSRYGTALISSYNSPLHF
- | TRBD2 | TRBJ2-1 | TRBV4-1 | TGCGCCAGCAGCCAAGTAGCGGGAGGGGGGTATGAGCAGTTCTTC | CASSQVAGGGYEQFF
- | - | TRBJ2-3 | TRBV20-1 | TGCAGCTCGGGGCTGGCGGTAACAGATACGCAGTATTTT | CSSGLAVTDTQYF
few | - | TRBJ1-1 | TRBV20-1 | TGCAGTGCTAGGGAAGACAGTGAAATTAACGAAGCTTTCTTT | CSAREDSEINEAFF
- | - | TRBJ2-7 | TRBV5-1 | TGCGCCAGCAGCCCCTACGTGGCGGGCCACGAGCAGTACTTC | CASSPYVAGHEQYF